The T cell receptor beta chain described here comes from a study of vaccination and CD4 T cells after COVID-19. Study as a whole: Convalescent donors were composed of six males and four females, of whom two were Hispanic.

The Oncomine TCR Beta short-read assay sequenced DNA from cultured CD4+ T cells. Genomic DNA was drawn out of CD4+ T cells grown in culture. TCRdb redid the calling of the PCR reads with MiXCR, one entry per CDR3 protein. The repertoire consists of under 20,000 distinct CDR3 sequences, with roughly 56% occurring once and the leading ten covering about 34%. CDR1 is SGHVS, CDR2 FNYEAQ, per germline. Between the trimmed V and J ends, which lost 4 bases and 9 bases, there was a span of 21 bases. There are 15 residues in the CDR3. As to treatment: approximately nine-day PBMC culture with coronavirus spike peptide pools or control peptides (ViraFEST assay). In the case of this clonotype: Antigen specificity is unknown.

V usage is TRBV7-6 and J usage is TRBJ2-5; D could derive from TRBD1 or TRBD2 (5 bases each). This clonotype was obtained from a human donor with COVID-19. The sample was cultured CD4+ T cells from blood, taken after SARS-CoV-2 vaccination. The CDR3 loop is CASSSEGSFFWPQYF. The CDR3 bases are TGTGCCAGCAGCTCCGAGGGGAGTTTTTTCTGGCCCCAGTACTTC.